Presented here are 20 T cell receptor beta chains from one specimen sequenced in a study of cytomegalovirus exposure and HLA in healthy donors. PCR was performed using 60 Vbeta and 13 Jbeta primers. The protocol was immunoSEQ multiplex PCR, while the TCRdb copy is restricted to in-frame clones and leaves out a portion. The sample data list 30,000 to 40,000 clones. Specimen: PBMCs. All receptors derive from a human donor in good health.

The rearrangement uses TRBV7-6 and TRBJ1-2; 7 bases agree with TRBD1. CDR3 length: 13 residues. Germline loops: CDR1 SGHVS, CDR2 FNYEAQ. The V and J ends lost 5 bases and 3 bases, in that order; junction bases with no gene match: 3. CDR3 nucleotides: TGTGCCAGCAGCGGTACAGGGGACTATGGCTACACCTTC. Amino acid sequence: CASSGTGDYGYTF.

The chain employs TRBV7-2 and TRBJ1-6; no reliable D call. Deletions cut 4 bases from V and 0 bases from J, with 10 bases between. The CDR3 has 16 amino acids. Germline V gives CDR1 SGHTA, CDR2 FQGNSA. The CDR3 here is CASSYLSSSYNSPLHF. Here the CDR3 DNA reads TGTGCCAGCAGCTACCTTTCCAGCTCCTATAATTCACCCCTCCACTTT.

The chain is built from TRBV6-5 and TRBJ2-7; 7 bases match TRBD1. Germline loops: CDR1 MNHEY, CDR2 SVGAGI. V trimming: 0 bases; J trimming: 5 bases; junction bases outside the gene matches: 4. The CDR3 consists of 14 residues. The CDR3 nucleotides read TGTGCCAGCAGTTACTCGCAGGGGGTTGACGAGCAGTACTTC. Amino acids: CASSYSQGVDEQYF.

Notes on this clone: The junction does not match germline at one end; this may be a read error. The chain links TRBV6-1 to TRBJ2-1, with 7 bases matching TRBD2. The length of the CDR3 is 14 residues. Germline V CDR1 and CDR2: MNHNS, SASEGT. As DNA, the CDR3 is TGTGCCAGGTTGGGGGGGAACTCCGACAATGAGCAGTTCTTC. Protein sequence: CARLGGNSDNEQFF.

In terms of frequency, this clone is medium-sized. This chain uses TRBV27 with TRBJ2-7; possibly TRBD1 for D (6 bases). With 5 bases removed from V and 5 bases from J, the gap between germline ends came to 16 bases. This CDR3 is built from 14 residues. Per germline, CDR1 MNHEY and CDR2 SMNVEV (reference sequence). For the CDR3, the DNA is TGTGCCAGCAGTCCGCGGAACAGGGTGGACGAGCAGTACTTC. Translating it yields CASSPRNRVDEQYF.

This chain joins TRBV30 and TRBJ1-2; D is uncertain. Trimming removed 0 bases at V and 8 bases at J, with 10 bases between. This CDR3 has 12 residues. Germline V gene lookup returns CDR1 GTSNPN and CDR2 SVGIG (reference sequence). The CDR3 bases are TGTGCCTGGAGTGTACCCCCCGCGGGCTACACCTTC. It translates to CAWSVPPAGYTF. Full variable domain (rest looked up from reference TRBV30 and TRBJ1-2): SQTIHQWPATLVQPVGSPLSLECTVEGTSNPNLYWYRQAAGRGLQLLFYSVGIGQISSEVPQNLSASRPQDRQFILSSKKLLLSDSGFYLCAWSVPPAGYTFGSGTRLTVV.

The chain has TRBV7-2 and TRBJ1-5; 8 bases are a match to TRBD1. CDR1 is SGHTA and CDR2 is FQGNSA in the germline V gene. J lost 3 bases, V lost 9 bases, and 7 bases had no gene match. The CDR3 totals 14 residues. The DNA of the CDR3 is TGTGCCAGTTGGACAGGGTTTCTCAATCAGCCCCAGCATTTT. Translated: CASWTGFLNQPQHF.

The gene calls are TRBV6-5 and TRBJ2-5; TRBD2 aligns across 7 bases. The germline gives CDR1 MNHEY, CDR2 SVGAGI. This CDR3 is built from 15 residues. With V trimmed by 8 bases and J by 3 bases, 12 bases remained unmatched. CDR3 nucleotide sequence: TGTGCCAGCTCCCCCGCTGGGAGGGACGAAGAGACCCAGTACTTC. This encodes CASSPAGRDEETQYF.

The chain carries TRBV5-1 and TRBJ1-1, with D maybe TRBD1 (5 bases). The V end lost 1 base, the J end lost 10 bases, and 17 bases lay between the germline ends. The CDR3 has 14 amino acids. From germline, CDR1 is SGHRS and CDR2 YFSETQ. The CDR3 sequence: CASSLSDGARAAFF. CDR3 in DNA: TGCGCCAGCAGCTTGTCAGACGGAGCCAGGGCAGCTTTCTTT.

This chain connects TRBV5-1 to TRBJ1-1; the D is unclear. Germline V CDR1 and CDR2: SGHRS, YFSETQ. V lost 2 bases and J 1 base, leaving 12 bases between the germline ends. This CDR3 comprises 15 residues. CDR3 protein: CASSFGPPGNTEAFF. Here the CDR3 DNA reads TGCGCCAGCAGCTTTGGCCCCCCAGGGAACACTGAAGCTTTCTTT.

This chain connects TRBV7-2 to TRBJ1-2; the match to TRBD1 covers 7 bases. The CDR3 covers 15 residues. Germline CDR1 is SGHTA and CDR2 is FQGNSA. The junction had 13 bases not matched to a gene; V was cut back by 4 bases and J by 8 bases. The CDR3 spells CASSSEWRRGQGYTF. CDR3 sequence (DNA): TGTGCCAGCAGCTCCGAATGGAGGAGGGGGCAAGGCTACACCTTC.

By frequency, this clone registers large. The chain uses TRBV5-1 and TRBJ1-5; no reliable D call. CDR1 is SGHRS and CDR2 is YFSETQ in the germline V gene. This CDR3 spans 16 amino acids. V was pared by 3 bases and J by 0 bases, with 13 bases between. The CDR3 is CASSSGHGDSNQPQHF. The CDR3 DNA sequence: TGCGCCAGCAGCTCCGGCCATGGAGATAGCAATCAGCCCCAGCATTTT. The full variable domain, in which reference TRBV5-1 and TRBJ1-5 provide the parts outside the CDR3, is KAGVTQTPRYLIKTRGQQVTLSCSPISGHRSVSWYQQTPGQGLQFLFEYFSETQRNKGNFPGRFSGRQFSNSRSEMNVSTLELGDSALYLCASSSGHGDSNQPQHFGDGTRLSIL.

This chain links TRBV5-1 with TRBJ2-2, with D tentatively TRBD1 (6 bases). This CDR3 has 15 amino acids. V shed 4 bases and J shed 3 bases, with 13 bases lying between them. Germline CDR1 and CDR2: SGHRS and YFSETQ. The CDR3 sequence: CASSQGQSHTGELFF. The CDR3, as DNA: TGCGCCAGCAGCCAAGGACAGAGTCACACCGGGGAGCTGTTTTTT.

In the case of this clone: One end of the junction fails to match germline, which may point to a read error. The CDR3 nucleotides read TGTGCCAGCAATTTACCATCCAGGGGTGGGGATAATTCACCCCTCCACTTT. Its protein is CASNLPSRGGDNSPLHF. The chain joins TRBV28 to TRBJ1-6, with D maybe TRBD1 (6 bases). The CDR3 is made up of 17 amino acids. Germline V lookup: CDR1 MDHEN, CDR2 SYDVKM.

About this clone itself: Mismatch with germline at one junction end may stem from a read error. V gene TRBV28 combines with J gene TRBJ2-5; 10 bases are a match to TRBD1. Germline CDR1 and CDR2: MDHEN and SYDVKM. The CDR3 is made up of 14 amino acids. The CDR3 reads CASRRQGAGENQYF. The CDR3, as DNA: TGTGCCAGCCGTAGACAGGGGGCAGGGGAGAACCAGTACTTC.

The chain employs TRBV5-6 and TRBJ1-6; D call uncertain. Trimming shortened V by 4 bases and J by 7 bases, and 21 bases separated the two germline ends. This CDR3 spans 17 amino acids. Germline assignment: CDR1 SGHDT and CDR2 YYEEEE. The DNA for the CDR3 is TGTGCCAGCAGCGGTCCGCAAGAGGGCAAGTGGAATTCACCCCTCCACTTT. Translated, it gives CASSGPQEGKWNSPLHF.

V usage is TRBV7-2 and J usage is TRBJ1-5; D not resolved. Trimming stripped 5 bases from V and 5 bases from J, with 13 bases between. CDR1 is SGHTA and CDR2 is FQGNSA in the germline V gene. This CDR3 is 14 amino acids long. CDR3 region: CASSQMEFHQPQHF. The CDR3 coding sequence is TGTGCCAGCAGCCAGATGGAGTTCCATCAGCCCCAGCATTTT.

The chain uses TRBV30 and TRBJ2-5; no clear D gene. There are 13 residues in the CDR3. Germline CDR1 is GTSNPN and CDR2 is SVGIG (reference sequence). With 0 bases removed from V and 5 bases from J, the gap between germline ends came to 10 bases. CDR3 sequence: CAWSVPPGETQYF. The DNA for the CDR3 is TGTGCCTGGAGTGTACCCCCCGGGGAGACCCAGTACTTC.

The CDR3 coding sequence is TGTGCCAGCAGTAGACAGGAGAACACCGGGGAGCTGTTTTTT. Its protein is CASSRQENTGELFF. The chain links TRBV6-5 to TRBJ2-2; D is possibly TRBD1 (6 bases). Germline CDR1 and CDR2: MNHEY and SVGAGI. The CDR3 consists of 14 residues. Trimming pared 5 bases from V and 1 base from J, leaving 8 bases between.

V is TRBV28 and J is TRBJ1-2, with no clear D. The CDR3 runs to 11 residues. Germline values: CDR1 MDHEN, CDR2 SYDVKM. Trimming shortened V by 2 bases and J by 6 bases, and 4 bases separated the two germline ends. The CDR3 here is CASSLQDGYTF. The CDR3 DNA sequence: TGTGCCAGCAGTTTACAGGATGGCTACACCTTC.